The entry below describes one T cell receptor (beta chain). The antigen remains undetermined. These data come from a study of cytomegalovirus exposure and HLA in healthy donors. About the study: Findings of an earlier analysis included roughly 120 million unique TCR beta sequences from 190 million or so T cells.

General study findings and limits: In vitro data verified a few CMV-associated chains as specific for CMV antigens. The authors listed 150 to 200 TCR beta chains as cytomegalovirus-associated.

The CDR3 runs to 15 residues. Trimming pared 2 bases from V and 8 bases from J, leaving 18 bases between. Germline V lookup: CDR1 SNHLY, CDR2 FYNNEI. A multiplex PCR was run with 60 Vbeta primers and 13 Jbeta primers. In the original workflow: Later reanalysis found approximately 80 million unique TCR beta chains, around 9.9 million of them shared. Produced via immunoSEQ multiplex PCR; TCRdb's table is partial and in-frame only. That table gives V, J and clone size, and the DNA gave D and trimming. The sample lists 150,000 to 200,000 clones, 75% seen once, with under 3% in the top ten. This TCR came from a woman aged 45 to 65 in good health and CMV-seropositive. The chain combines TRBV2 with TRBJ1-2, with D possibly matching TRBD1 (6 bases). The specimen sequenced was PBMCs. In nucleotides, the CDR3 is TGTGCCAGCAGTGAATTGGACAGAGCCGTGTGGGGCTACACCTTC. It codes for CASSELDRAVWGYTF.